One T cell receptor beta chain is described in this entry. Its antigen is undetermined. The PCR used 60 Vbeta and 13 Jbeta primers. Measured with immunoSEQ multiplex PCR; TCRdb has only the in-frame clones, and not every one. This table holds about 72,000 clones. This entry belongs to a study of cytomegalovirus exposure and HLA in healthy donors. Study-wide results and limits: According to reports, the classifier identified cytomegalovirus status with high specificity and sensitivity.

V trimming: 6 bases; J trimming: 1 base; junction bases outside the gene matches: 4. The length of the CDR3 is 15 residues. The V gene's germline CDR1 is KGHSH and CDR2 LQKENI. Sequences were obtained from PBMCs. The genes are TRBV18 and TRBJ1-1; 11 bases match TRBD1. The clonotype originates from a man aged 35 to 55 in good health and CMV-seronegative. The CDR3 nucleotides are TGTGCCAGCTCCCGGACAGGGGGCGCGAACACTGAAGCTTTCTTT. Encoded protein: CASSRTGGANTEAFF.